This TCR beta chain was recovered during a study of OX40 agonist ivuxolimab in advanced cancers. On the study more broadly: Patients received intravenous ivuxolimab every 2 weeks at 0.01 to 10 mg/kg. Prior anti-PD-1, anti-PD-L1 or anti-CTLA-4 therapy did not bar entry, and more than 35% had some.

Between the trimmed V and J ends, which lost 4 bases and 8 bases, there was a span of 9 bases. The germline V gene encodes CDR1 SGHTA and CDR2 FQGNSA. This CDR3 region has 12 residues. Here immunoSEQ multiplex PCR was the method, and the copy in TCRdb shows in-frame clones only, minus some. The profile shows fewer than 100,000 clones, roughly 90% of them singletons. This clone has just a few counts. Its cognate antigen is unknown. Study-wide findings and caveats: Certain nonresponding patients likewise had low normalized T-cell clonal expansion.

Specimen: CD4+ or CD8+ T cells sorted from blood, collected in a trial of the OX40 agonist ivuxolimab. The chain links TRBV7-2 to TRBJ1-3; tentative D call: TRBD1 (6 bases). The TCR comes from an adult with an advanced solid tumor such as melanoma, head and neck, liver or kidney cancer. CDR3 nucleotides: TGTGCCAGCAGCTCGGAGGGGGACACCATATATTTT. It encodes CASSSEGDTIYF.